The source of this T cell receptor beta chain is a study of CD8 T cells in ankylosing spondylitis. General observations from the study: Several highly homologous variants made up a TCR beta motif that seemed to typify ankylosing spondylitis blood. There was reportedly significant enrichment of clones that were disease-linked in matched ankylosing spondylitis synovial fluid. In peripheral blood, disease-linked CD8+ clones occurred at relatively low frequencies. In reactive arthritis synovial fluid and blood, some motif variants had been reported before.

As for this clonotype: The antigen is not known.

The CDR3 length is 16 residues. V shed 3 bases, J shed 0 bases, and the junction held 5 bases outside the gene matches. Germline values: CDR1 SGHVS, CDR2 FNYEAQ. 5'-RACE, quantitative and with molecular barcodes, yielded the TCR beta libraries. In TCRdb, the 5' RACE reads were re-called with MiXCR into one record per CDR3 protein. The table lists more than 300,000 distinct CDR3 sequences, roughly 8% of them singletons. This clonotype originated in a male donor with ankylosing spondylitis. Sequenced sample: blood, either unsorted or a sorted T cell fraction (not recorded which). The chain employs TRBV7-6 and TRBJ2-1; 7 bases align to TRBD2. The CDR3 here is CASSFAGTTSYNEQFF. The CDR3 region has the DNA TGTGCCAGCAGCTTCGCCGGGACTACCTCCTACAATGAGCAGTTCTTC.